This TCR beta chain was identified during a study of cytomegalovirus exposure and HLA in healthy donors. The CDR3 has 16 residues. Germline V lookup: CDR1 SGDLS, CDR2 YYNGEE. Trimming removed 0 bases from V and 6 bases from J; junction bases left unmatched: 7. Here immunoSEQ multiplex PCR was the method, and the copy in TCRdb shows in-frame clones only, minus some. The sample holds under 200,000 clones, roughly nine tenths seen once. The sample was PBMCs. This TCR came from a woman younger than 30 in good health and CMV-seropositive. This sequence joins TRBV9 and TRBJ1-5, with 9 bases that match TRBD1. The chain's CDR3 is CASSVDRTGAGQPQHF. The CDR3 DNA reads TGTGCCAGCAGCGTAGACAGGACAGGGGCCGGTCAGCCCCAGCATTTT.